The 4 T cell receptor beta chains presented below share a single source sample, sequenced in a study of PD-L1 blockade in urothelial cancer (dated by TCRdb to about 2017). Libraries were built with the immunoSEQ multiplex PCR assay. TCRdb retrieved this table from immuneACCESS and kept in-frame rearrangements only. Not all clones are present; in checked studies, unresolved V genes account for under half, and no reason is known for the remainder. The sample table lists around 100,000 clones, roughly nine tenths of them with a count of one. About 0.92% of the sample goes to the ten largest clones. Sequenced material: PBMCs, taken around atezolizumab (anti-PD-L1) treatment. These receptor sequences come from a woman over 75 with urothelial cancer.

The V gene is TRBV7-9, the J gene TRBJ1-2, with a weak D call TRBD1 (6 bases). In germline, CDR1 is SEHNR, CDR2 FQNEAQ (reference sequence). The CDR3 covers 14 residues. V was pared by 2 bases and J by 4 bases, with 11 bases between. The DNA of the CDR3 is TGTGCCAGCAGCTTACGGACAGAAGTCTATGGCTACACCTTC. This codes for CASSLRTEVYGYTF.

The chain employs TRBV28 and TRBJ1-5; possibly TRBD1 for D (6 bases). CDR1 is MDHEN, CDR2 SYDVKM, per germline. Between the trimmed V and J ends, which lost 4 bases and 4 bases, there was a span of 20 bases. The CDR3 is 17 amino acids. The CDR3, as DNA: TGTGCCAGCAGTTCGTCGGCAGGGGTTTCTAGGAATCAGCCCCAGCATTTT. Its protein is CASSSSAGVSRNQPQHF.

The J gene is TRBJ1-2, the V gene TRBV11-2; 10 positions match TRBD1. The germline V gene has CDR1 SGHAT and CDR2 FQNNGV. The trim removed 5 bases at V and 4 bases at J, leaving 4 bases unmatched. CDR3 length: 14 amino acids. The DNA of the CDR3 is TGTGCCAGCAGCGACAGGGGGCTGGGCTATGGCTACACCTTC. The encoded protein is CASSDRGLGYGYTF.

The chain has TRBV5-1 and TRBJ1-1; no clear D. V was clipped by 0 bases and J by 1 base, with 10 bases between them. CDR1 is SGHRS, CDR2 YFSETQ, per germline. The CDR3 loop spans 15 amino acids. Here the CDR3 reads CASSLVLERNTEAFF. The CDR3 DNA follows: TGCGCCAGCAGCTTGGTTTTAGAACGGAACACTGAAGCTTTCTTT.